The source of this TCR beta chain is a study of blood T cell repertoires in COVID-19. The wider study: COVID-19 samples, acute and convalescent, were from the United States, Italy and Spain. Nucleic acid was either cDNA or gDNA, and it came from T cells, B-cell-depleted T cells, or PBMCs.

Sequencing was performed with immunoSEQ multiplex PCR; in TCRdb, only in-frame clones are kept and a portion is missing. The sample includes 150,000 to 200,000 clones, roughly 84% seen only once; the top ten take roughly 9.8%. The CDR3 has 13 residues. Germline assignment: CDR1 SGHDN and CDR2 FVKESK. The V gene lost 0 bases and the J gene lost 4 bases, with 4 bases spanning the gap. The chain combines TRBV14 with TRBJ1-5; the D is unclear. This clonotype was obtained from a woman of 80 years or more with acute or convalescent COVID-19. Sequenced input: peripheral blood. The CDR3: CASSQDSNQPQHF. As DNA, the CDR3 is TGTGCCAGCAGCCAAGATTCGAATCAGCCCCAGCATTTT.